The clone carrying this T cell receptor beta chain was observed a handful of times. The antigen remains unidentified. Frozen unsorted single-cell suspensions supplied the genomic DNA. The data were taken from a study of immune cell composition in non-small cell lung cancer. Study observations and caveats: Shared sequences between tumour-reactive and dominant in vivo clones were not proven. In adenocarcinoma, maximal tumour-associated clone frequency tracked TIL tumour reactivity. Lung adenocarcinomas had lower top 10 clone scores and clonality than squamous tumours.

Data came from immunoSEQ multiplex PCR; TCRdb stores just in-frame clones and leaves some out. The profile shows about 1,500 clones, around three quarters of them singletons. The CDR3 has 13 amino acids. The V gene's germline CDR1 is MNHNS and CDR2 SASEGT. Trimming left V 7 bases short and J 7 bases short, with 16 bases between. The source of this sequence is a human donor with non-small cell lung cancer. The J gene is TRBJ1-1, the V gene TRBV6-1, with D possibly being TRBD1 (5 bases). Sequencing was performed on lung tumor tissue. CDR3 DNA sequence: TGTGCCAGCAATCACGGTTCGGGGGGTGAAGCTTTCTTT. Residues: CASNHGSGGEAFF.